This T cell receptor (beta chain) was captured by sequencing in a study of breast tumors, draining lymph nodes, adjacent tissues. The study's findings and limits: Tumors had less TCR diversity than lymph nodes, more than nontumor tissue. The lymph node origin of tumor T cells was framed as consistent with a hypothesis, not demonstrated. Most tumor T cells seemingly derive from lymph node, then expand in tumor. Luminal-like breast cancer showed significantly higher tumor–nontumor repertoire similarity than basal-like.

This clonotype appeared many times. Its antigen is as yet unknown. TCRdb called the multiplex PCR reads again in MiXCR, with one record for every CDR3 protein. The top ten hold around 5.9% of the sample, which has nearly 110,000 distinct CDR3 sequences, about 31% seen once. The lymph nodes were axillary draining lymph nodes from breast cancer patients. V gave up 2 bases and J gave up 1 base; unmatched junction bases: 1. The CDR3 totals 14 residues. CDR1 MNHEY and CDR2 SVGEGT come from the germline V gene. What was sequenced was axillary lymph node tissue. The origin of this receptor is a female donor with breast cancer. Some clones in this sample may be carry-over from other donors' samples. The rearrangement uses TRBV6-2 or TRBV6-3 and TRBJ1-2; TRBD1 matches at 7 bases. CDR3 DNA: TGTGCCAGCAGTTACCGGACAGGTAACTATGGCTACACCTTC. Translated: CASSYRTGNYGYTF.